This T cell receptor beta chain was recorded in a study of blood T cell repertoires in COVID-19. Looking at the study overall: Collection of acute and convalescent COVID-19 samples took place in the United States, Italy and Spain. T cells, B-cell-depleted T cells, or PBMCs provided the cDNA or gDNA that served as material.

This clone was seen just once. Data came from immunoSEQ multiplex PCR; TCRdb stores just in-frame clones and leaves some out. Here the sample spans hundreds of thousands of clones, roughly 85% being singletons. The sequence was collected from a human donor in a cohort sampled during active COVID-19. The material sequenced was peripheral blood.

The CDR3 loop reads CASSELPGQGMGYYGYTF. CDR3 nucleotide sequence: TGTGCCAGCAGTGAATTGCCGGGACAGGGAATGGGTTACTATGGCTACACCTTC. The genes are TRBV25-1 and TRBJ1-2; TRBD1 matches at 9 bases. Germline trimming cut 1 base from V and 3 bases from J; bases unmatched to any gene: 12. In germline, CDR1 is MGHDK, CDR2 SYGVNS. The CDR3 totals 18 residues.